The sequence of this T cell receptor (beta chain) was determined in a study of CD8+ T cells in alopecia areata. This clone was observed a few times. Germline trimming cut 2 bases from V and 6 bases from J; bases unmatched to any gene: 8. There are 14 residues in the CDR3. The germline gives CDR1 SQVTM, CDR2 ANQGSEA. cDNA reverse transcribed from extracted RNA served as the sequencing template. Repertoires were generated with immunoSEQ multiplex PCR, while TCRdb's copy carries only in-frame clones and drops some. This table has tens of thousands of clones, approximately 60% appearing once. The V gene is TRBV29-1, the J gene TRBJ2-5; 8 nucleotides agree with TRBD1. The specimen comprised CD8+ T cells sorted from blood, sampled at week 0. The receptor was isolated from a human donor with alopecia areata. CDR3 residues: CSVEQAGGGQTQYF. The CDR3 DNA follows: TGCAGCGTTGAACAGGCAGGGGGCGGACAGACCCAGTACTTC.